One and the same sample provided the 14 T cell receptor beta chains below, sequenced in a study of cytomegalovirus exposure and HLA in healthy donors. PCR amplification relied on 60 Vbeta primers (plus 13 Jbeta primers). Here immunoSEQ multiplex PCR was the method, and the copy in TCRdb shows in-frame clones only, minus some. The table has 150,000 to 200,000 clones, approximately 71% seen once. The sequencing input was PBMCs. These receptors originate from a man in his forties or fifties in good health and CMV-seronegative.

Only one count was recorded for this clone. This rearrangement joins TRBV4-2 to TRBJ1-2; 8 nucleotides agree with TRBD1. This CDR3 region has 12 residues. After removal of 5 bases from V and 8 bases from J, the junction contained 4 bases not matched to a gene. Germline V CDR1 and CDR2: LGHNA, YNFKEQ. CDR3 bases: TGTGCCAGCAGCTTACAGGGGGGCGGCTACACCTTC. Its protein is CASSLQGGGYTF.

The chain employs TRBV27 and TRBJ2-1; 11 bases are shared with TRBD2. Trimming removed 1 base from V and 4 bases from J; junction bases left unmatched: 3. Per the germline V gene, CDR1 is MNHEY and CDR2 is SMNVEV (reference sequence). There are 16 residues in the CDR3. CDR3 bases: TGTGCCAGCAGTTTATATAGCGGGGGGGCTTACAATGAGCAGTTCTTC. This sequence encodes CASSLYSGGAYNEQFF.

The CDR3 region is CASSPFSQVDYGYTF. CDR3 DNA sequence: TGCGCCAGCAGCCCGTTTTCGCAGGTAGACTATGGCTACACCTTC. The chain uses TRBV4-3 and TRBJ1-2; no firm D call. V lost 4 bases and J 3 bases, leaving 15 bases between the germline ends. CDR1 and CDR2 from the germline V gene are LGHNA and YSLEER. This CDR3 is 15 amino acids long.

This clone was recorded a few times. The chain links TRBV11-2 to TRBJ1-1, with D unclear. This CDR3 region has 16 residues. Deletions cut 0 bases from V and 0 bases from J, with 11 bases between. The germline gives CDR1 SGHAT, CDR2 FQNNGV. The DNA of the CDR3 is TGTGCCAGCAGCTTAGATCTCTGGGCTTTGAACACTGAAGCTTTCTTT. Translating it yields CASSLDLWALNTEAFF. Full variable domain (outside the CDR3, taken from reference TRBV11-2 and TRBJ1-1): EAGVAQSPRYKIIEKRQSVAFWCNPISGHATLYWYQQILGQGPKLLIQFQNNGVVDDSQLPKDRFSAERLKGVDSTLKIQPAKLEDSAVYLCASSLDLWALNTEAFFGQGTRLTVV.

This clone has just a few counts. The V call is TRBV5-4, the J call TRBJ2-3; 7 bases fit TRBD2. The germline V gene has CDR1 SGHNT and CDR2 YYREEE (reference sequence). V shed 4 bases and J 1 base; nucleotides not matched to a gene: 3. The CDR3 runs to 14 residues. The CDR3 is CASSVGGGTDTQYF. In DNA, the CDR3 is TGTGCCAGCAGCGTTGGGGGGGGCACAGATACGCAGTATTTT.

CDR3 sequence: CASSSSDRAYGYTF. The CDR3 nucleotides read TGTGCCAGCAGCTCCTCGGACAGGGCCTATGGCTACACCTTC. The rearrangement joins TRBV5-6 to TRBJ1-2; TRBD1 aligns across 8 bases. Trimming took 3 bases from V and 4 from J; bases not matched to a gene: 5. Germline-derived CDR1 and CDR2 are SGHDT and YYEEEE. The CDR3 is 14 amino acids. Looking up the rest from reference TRBV5-6 and TRBJ1-2 gives the full variable domain: DAGVTQSPTHLIKTRGQQVTLRCSPKSGHDTVSWYQQALGQGPQFIFQYYEEEERQRGNFPDRFSGHQFPNYSSELNVNALLLGDSALYLCASSSSDRAYGYTFGSGTRLTVV.

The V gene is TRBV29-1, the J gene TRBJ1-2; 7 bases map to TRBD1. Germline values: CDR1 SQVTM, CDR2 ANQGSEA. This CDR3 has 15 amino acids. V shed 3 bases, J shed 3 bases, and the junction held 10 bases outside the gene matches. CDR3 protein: CSVDPPGQHHYGYTF. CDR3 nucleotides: TGCAGCGTTGACCCACCGGGACAGCATCACTATGGCTACACCTTC.

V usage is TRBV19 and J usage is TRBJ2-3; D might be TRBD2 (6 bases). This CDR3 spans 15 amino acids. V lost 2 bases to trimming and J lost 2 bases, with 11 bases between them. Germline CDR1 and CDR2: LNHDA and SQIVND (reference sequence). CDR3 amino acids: CASSISGVFTDTQYF. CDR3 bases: TGTGCCAGTAGTATATCGGGGGTCTTCACAGATACGCAGTATTTT.

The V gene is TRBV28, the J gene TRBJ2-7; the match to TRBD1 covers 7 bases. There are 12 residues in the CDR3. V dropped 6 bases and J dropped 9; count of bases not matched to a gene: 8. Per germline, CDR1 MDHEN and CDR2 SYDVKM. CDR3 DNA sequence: TGTGCCAGCAGCCCGACACAGGGGCGGCAGTACTTC. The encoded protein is CASSPTQGRQYF.

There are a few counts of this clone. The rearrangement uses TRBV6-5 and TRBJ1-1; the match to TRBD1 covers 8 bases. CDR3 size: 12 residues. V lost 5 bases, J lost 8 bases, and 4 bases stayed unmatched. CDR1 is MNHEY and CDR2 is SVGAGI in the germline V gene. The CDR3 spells CASSDRDREAFF. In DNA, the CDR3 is TGTGCCAGCAGTGACCGGGACAGGGAAGCTTTCTTT.

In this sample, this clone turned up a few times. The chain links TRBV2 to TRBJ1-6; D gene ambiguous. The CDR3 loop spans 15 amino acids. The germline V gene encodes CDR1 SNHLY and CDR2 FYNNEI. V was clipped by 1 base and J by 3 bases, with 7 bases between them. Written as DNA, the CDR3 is TGTGCCAGCAGTGAAGGAGTTATCTATAATTCACCCCTCCACTTT. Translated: CASSEGVIYNSPLHF.

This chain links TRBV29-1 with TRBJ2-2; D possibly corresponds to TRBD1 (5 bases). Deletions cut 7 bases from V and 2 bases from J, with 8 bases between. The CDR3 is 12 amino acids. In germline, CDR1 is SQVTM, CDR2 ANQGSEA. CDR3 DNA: TGCAGCGGTGGACAAAACACCGGGGAGCTGTTTTTT. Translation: CSGGQNTGELFF.

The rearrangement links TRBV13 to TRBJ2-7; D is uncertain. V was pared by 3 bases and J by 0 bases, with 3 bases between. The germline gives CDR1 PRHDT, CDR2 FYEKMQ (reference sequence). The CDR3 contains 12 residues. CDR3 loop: CASSFSSYEQYF. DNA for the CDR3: TGTGCCAGCAGCTTTAGCTCCTACGAGCAGTACTTC.

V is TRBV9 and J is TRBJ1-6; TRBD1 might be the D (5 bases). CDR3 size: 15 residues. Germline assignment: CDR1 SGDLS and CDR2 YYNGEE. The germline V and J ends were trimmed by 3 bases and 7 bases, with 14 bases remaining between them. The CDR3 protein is CASSAEWGVNSPLHF. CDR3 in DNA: TGTGCCAGCAGCGCCGAGTGGGGCGTCAATTCACCCCTCCACTTT.